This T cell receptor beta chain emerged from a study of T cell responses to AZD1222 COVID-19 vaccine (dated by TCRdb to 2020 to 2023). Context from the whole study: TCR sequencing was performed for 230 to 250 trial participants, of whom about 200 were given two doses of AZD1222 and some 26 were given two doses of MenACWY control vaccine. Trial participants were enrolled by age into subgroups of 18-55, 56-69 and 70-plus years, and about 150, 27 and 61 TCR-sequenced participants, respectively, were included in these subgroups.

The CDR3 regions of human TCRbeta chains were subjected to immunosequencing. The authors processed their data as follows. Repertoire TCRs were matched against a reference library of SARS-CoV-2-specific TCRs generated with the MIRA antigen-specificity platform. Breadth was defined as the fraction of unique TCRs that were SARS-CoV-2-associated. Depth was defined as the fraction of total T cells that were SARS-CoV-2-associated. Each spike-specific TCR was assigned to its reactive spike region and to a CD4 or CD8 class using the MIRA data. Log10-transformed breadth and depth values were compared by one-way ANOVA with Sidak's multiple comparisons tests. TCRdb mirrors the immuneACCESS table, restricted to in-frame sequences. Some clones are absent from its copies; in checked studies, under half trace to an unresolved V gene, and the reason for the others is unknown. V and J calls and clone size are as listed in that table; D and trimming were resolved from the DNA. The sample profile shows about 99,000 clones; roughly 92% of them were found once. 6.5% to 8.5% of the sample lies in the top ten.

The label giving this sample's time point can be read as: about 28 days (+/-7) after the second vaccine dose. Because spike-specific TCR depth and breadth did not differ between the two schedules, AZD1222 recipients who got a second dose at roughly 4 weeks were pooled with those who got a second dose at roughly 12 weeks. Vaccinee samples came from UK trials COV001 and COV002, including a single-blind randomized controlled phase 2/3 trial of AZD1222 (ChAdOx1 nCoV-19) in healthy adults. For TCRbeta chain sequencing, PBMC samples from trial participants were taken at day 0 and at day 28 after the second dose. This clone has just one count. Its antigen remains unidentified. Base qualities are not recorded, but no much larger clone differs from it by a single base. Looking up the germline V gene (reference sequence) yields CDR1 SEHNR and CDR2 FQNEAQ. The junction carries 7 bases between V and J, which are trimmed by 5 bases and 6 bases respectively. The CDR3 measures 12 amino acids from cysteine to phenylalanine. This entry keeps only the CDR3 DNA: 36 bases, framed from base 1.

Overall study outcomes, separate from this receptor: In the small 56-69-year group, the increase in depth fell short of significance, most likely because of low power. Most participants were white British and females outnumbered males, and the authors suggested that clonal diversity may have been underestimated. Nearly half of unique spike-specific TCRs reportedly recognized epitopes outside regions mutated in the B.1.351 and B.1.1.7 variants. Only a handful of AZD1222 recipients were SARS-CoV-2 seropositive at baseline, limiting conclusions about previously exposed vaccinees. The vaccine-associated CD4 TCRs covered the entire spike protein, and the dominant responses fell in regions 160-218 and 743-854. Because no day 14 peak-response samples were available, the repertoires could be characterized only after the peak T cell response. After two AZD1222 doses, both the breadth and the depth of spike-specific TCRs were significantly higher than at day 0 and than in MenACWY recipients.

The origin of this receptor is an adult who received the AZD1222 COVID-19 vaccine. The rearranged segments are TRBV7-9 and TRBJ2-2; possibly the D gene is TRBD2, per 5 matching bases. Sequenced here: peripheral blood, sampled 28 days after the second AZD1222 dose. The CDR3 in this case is CASSREAGELFF. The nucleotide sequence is TGTGCCAGCAGCCGGGAAGCCGGGGAGCTGTTTTTT.